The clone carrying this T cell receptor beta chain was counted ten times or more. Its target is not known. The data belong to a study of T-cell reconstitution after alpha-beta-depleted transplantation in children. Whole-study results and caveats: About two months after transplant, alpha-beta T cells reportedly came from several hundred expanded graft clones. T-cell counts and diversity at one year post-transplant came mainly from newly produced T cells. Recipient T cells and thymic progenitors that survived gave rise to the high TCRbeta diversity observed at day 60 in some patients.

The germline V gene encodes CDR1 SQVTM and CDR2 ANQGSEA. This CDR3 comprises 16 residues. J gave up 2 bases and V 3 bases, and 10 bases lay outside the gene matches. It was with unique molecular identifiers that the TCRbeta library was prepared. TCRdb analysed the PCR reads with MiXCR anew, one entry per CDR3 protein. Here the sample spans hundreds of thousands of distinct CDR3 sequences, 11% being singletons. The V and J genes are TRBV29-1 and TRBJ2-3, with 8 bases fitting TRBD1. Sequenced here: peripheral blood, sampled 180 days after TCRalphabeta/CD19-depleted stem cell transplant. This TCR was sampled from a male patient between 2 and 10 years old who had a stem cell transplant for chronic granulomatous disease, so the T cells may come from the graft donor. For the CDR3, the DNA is TGCAGCGTTGATCTAGGTGACAGGGGTCCCACAGATACGCAGTATTTT. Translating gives CSVDLGDRGPTDTQYF.